Below, one T cell receptor (beta chain) is given with its context. These data come from a study of T cell responses to AZD1222 COVID-19 vaccine. Only in-frame clones appear in the TCRdb table, and some are missing; sequencing was by immunoSEQ multiplex PCR. The table includes over 100,000 clones, 80% to 90% detected once. Germline V gives CDR1 LGHDT, CDR2 YNNKEL (reference sequence). With 4 bases removed from V and 5 bases from J, the gap between germline ends came to 11 bases. The CDR3 has 13 amino acids. The input for sequencing was peripheral blood, taken on day 0 of AZD1222 vaccination. This receptor was identified in an adult in good health. V gene TRBV3-1 (or the pseudogene TRBV3-2) combines with J gene TRBJ2-5; D is unresolved. The CDR3 bases are TGTGCCAGCAGCCTAACGGATGGGGAGACCCAGTACTTC. Encoded protein: CASSLTDGETQYF.